The entry below gives a single TCR beta chain sequence along with its context. Germline CDR1 and CDR2: SGHTA and FQGTGA. V lost 5 bases and J lost 9; bases outside the gene matches: 7. The CDR3 sequence is 15 residues long. Some clones are missing from TCRdb's copy, which holds only in-frame ones; the method was immunoSEQ multiplex PCR. The repertoire includes under 85,000 clones, around nine tenths of them detected once, and 4% to 5% sits in the top ten. The data stem from a study of chemoradiotherapy in HPV16-positive cancers. The TCR sequence derives from a human donor with HPV-associated anogenital cancer. The chain is built from TRBV7-3 and TRBJ2-1; 13 bases align to TRBD2. Sequencing was performed on blood, taken from a patient who underwent chemoradiotherapy. For the CDR3, the DNA is TGTGCCAGCAGCCTGACTAGCGGGGGGTCTTTTGAGCAGTTCTTC. It translates to CASSLTSGGSFEQFF.